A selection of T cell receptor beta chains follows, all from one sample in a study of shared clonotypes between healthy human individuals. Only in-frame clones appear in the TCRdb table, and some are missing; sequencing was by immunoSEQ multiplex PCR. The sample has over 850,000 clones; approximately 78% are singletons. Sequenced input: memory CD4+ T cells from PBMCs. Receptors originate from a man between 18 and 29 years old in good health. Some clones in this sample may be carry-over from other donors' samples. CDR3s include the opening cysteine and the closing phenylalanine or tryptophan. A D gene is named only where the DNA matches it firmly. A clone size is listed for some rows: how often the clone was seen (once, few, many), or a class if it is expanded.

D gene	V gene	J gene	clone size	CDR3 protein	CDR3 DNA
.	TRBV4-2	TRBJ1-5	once	CASSQEYGNQPQHF	TGTGCCAGCAGCCAAGAATATGGGAATCAGCCCCAGCATTTT
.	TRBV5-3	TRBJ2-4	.	CARSWCFPAKNIQYF	TGTGCCAGAAGCTGGTGCTTTCCGGCCAAAAACATTCAGTACTTC
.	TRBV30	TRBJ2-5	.	CASQGSGETQYF	TGTGCCAGCCAGGGGTCTGGGGAGACCCAGTACTTC
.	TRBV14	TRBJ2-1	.	CASRPALSGTKENNEQFF	TGTGCCAGCAGACCAGCACTTTCCGGGACCAAAGAAAACAATGAGCAGTTCTTC
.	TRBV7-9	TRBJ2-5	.	CASSLASVAETQYF	TGTGCCAGCAGCTTAGCTAGCGTGGCGGAGACCCAGTACTTC
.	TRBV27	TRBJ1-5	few	CASSLLAGSNQPQHF	TGTGCCAGCAGTTTATTGGCTGGGTCCAATCAGCCCCAGCATTTT
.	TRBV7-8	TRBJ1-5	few	CASSLLGYSNQPQHF	TGTGCCAGCAGCTTACTAGGGTATAGCAATCAGCCCCAGCATTTT
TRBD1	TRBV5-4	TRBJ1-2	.	CASSLGRGPGYGYTF	TGTGCCAGCAGCTTGGGCAGGGGGCCTGGCTATGGCTACACCTTC
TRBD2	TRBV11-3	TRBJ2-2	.	CASSLGVGAGATGELFF	TGTGCCAGCAGCTTAGGGGTCGGAGCGGGAGCCACCGGGGAGCTGTTTTTT
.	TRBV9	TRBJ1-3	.	CASSVDVGNTIYF	TGTGCCAGCAGCGTCGACGTGGGAAACACCATATATTTT
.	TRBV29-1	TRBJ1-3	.	CSVRGGAGGNTIYF	TGCAGCGTCCGGGGAGGGGCAGGAGGAAACACCATATATTTT